This T cell receptor (beta chain) was identified during a study of shared clonotypes between healthy human individuals. Study overall: The plates for each donor numbered three CD4 naive, three CD4 memory, two CD8 naive and one CD8 memory.

Germline V gene data show CDR1 as MDHEN and CDR2 as SYDVKM. V lost 5 bases and J 4 bases, leaving 12 bases between the germline ends. This CDR3 comprises 13 residues. Measured with immunoSEQ multiplex PCR; TCRdb has only the in-frame clones, and not every one. The table shows approximately 100,000 clones, with about 72% occurring only once. Notes on the study in general: A reduction in generation probabilities was seen for non-shared clonotypes relative to those shared by all four donors. It was anticipated that sequencing depth would influence how many clonotypes donors shared.

Turning to this clone: Its target is not known.

This TCR was recovered from a woman in her twenties or thirties in good health. The chain uses TRBV28 and TRBJ2-7, with D perhaps matching TRBD1 (6 bases). The specimen sequenced was memory CD8+ T cells sorted from blood. Regarding subset: CD45RO+ cells pooled with CCR7-negative TemRA cells. Here the CDR3 reads CASSPQGNYEQYF. CDR3 DNA sequence: TGTGCCAGCAGTCCCCAGGGGAATTACGAGCAGTACTTC.